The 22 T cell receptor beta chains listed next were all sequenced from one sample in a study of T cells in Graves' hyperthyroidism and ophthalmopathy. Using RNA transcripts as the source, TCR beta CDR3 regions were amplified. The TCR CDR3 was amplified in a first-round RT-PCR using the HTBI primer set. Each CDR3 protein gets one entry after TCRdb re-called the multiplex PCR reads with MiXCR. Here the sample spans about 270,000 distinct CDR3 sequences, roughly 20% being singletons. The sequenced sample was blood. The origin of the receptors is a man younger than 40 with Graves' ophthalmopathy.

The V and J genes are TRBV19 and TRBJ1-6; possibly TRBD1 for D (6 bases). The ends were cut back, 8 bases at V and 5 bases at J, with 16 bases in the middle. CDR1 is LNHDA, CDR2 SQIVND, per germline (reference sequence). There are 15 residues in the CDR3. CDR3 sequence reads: CASGGQLSNNSPLHF. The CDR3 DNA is TGTGCCAGTGGGGGGCAGCTATCTAATAATTCACCCCTCCACTTT.

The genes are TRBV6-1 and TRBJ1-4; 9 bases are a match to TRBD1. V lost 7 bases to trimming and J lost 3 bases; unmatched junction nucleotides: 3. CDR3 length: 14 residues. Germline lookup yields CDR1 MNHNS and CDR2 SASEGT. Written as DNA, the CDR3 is TGTGCCAGCACGGACAGGGGATCTAATGAAAAACTGTTTTTT. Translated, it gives CASTDRGSNEKLFF.

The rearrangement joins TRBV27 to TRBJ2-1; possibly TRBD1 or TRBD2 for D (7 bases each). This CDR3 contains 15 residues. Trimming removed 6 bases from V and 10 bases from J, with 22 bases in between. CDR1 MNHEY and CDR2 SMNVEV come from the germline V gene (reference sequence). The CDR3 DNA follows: TGTGCCAGCAGGGCAGGGGGAGGGCCCTCAGAAGAGCAGTTCTTC. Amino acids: CASRAGGGPSEEQFF.

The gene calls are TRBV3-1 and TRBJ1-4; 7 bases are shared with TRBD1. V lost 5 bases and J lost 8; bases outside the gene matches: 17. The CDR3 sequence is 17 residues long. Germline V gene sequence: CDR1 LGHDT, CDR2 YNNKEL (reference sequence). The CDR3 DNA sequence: TGTGCCAGCAGCGGAGGGACAGAGAATCTTCGATACGAAAAACTGTTTTTT. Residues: CASSGGTENLRYEKLFF.

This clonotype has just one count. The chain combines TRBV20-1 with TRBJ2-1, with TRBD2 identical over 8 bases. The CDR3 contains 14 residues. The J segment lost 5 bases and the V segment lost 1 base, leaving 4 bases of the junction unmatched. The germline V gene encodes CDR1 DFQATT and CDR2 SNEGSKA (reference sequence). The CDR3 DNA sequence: TGCAGTGCTAGAGCGGGAGGGCCAAACAATGAGCAGTTCTTC. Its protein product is CSARAGGPNNEQFF.

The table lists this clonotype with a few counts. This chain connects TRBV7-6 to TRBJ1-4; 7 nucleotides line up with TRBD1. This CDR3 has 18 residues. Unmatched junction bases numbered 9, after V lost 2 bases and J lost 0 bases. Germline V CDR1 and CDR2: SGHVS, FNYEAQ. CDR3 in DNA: TGTGCCAGCAGCTTATATGGCAGGGGGATCACAACTAATGAAAAACTGTTTTTT. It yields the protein CASSLYGRGITTNEKLFF.

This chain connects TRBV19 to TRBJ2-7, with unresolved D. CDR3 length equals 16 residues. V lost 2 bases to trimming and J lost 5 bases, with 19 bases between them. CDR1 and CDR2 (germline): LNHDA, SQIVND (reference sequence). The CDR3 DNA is TGTGCCAGTAGTATACGGGTACAGACGGGCATCAACGAGCAGTACTTC. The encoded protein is CASSIRVQTGINEQYF.

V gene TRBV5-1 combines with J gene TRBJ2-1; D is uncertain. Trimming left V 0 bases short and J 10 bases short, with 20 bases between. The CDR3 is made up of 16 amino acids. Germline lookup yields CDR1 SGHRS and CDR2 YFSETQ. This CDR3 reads CASSLVSQYPPSEQFF. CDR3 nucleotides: TGCGCCAGCAGCTTGGTGTCACAGTACCCGCCCTCAGAGCAGTTCTTC.

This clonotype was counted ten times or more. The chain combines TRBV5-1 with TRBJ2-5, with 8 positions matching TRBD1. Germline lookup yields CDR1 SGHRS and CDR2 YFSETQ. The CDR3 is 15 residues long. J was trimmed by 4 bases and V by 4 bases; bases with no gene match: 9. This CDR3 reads CASSKTGGRRETQYF. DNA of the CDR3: TGCGCCAGCAGCAAAACAGGGGGGAGAAGAGAGACCCAGTACTTC. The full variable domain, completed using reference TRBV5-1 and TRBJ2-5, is KAGVTQTPRYLIKTRGQQVTLSCSPISGHRSVSWYQQTPGQGLQFLFEYFSETQRNKGNFPGRFSGRQFSNSRSEMNVSTLELGDSALYLCASSKTGGRRETQYFGPGTRLLVL.

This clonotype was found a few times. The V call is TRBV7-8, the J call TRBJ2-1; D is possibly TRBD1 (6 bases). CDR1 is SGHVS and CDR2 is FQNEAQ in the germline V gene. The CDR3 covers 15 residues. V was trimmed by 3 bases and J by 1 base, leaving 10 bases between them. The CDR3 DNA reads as TGTGCCAGCAGCTTCAGGGGTGCGTCCTACAATGAGCAGTTCTTC. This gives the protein CASSFRGASYNEQFF.

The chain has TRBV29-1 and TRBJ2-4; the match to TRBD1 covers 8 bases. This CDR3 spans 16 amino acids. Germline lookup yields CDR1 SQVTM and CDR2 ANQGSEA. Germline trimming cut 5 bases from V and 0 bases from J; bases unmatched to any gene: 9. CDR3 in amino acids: CSVKGQGGVAKNIQYF. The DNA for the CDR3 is TGCAGCGTTAAAGGACAGGGTGGGGTAGCCAAAAACATTCAGTACTTC.

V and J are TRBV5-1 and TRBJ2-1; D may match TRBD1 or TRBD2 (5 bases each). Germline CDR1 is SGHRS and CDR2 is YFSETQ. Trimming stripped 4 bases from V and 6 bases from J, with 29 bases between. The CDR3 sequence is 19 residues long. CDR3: CASSQYRGEWGRATNEQFF. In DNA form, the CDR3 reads TGCGCCAGCAGCCAGTACCGTGGGGAATGGGGACGCGCAACCAATGAGCAGTTCTTC.

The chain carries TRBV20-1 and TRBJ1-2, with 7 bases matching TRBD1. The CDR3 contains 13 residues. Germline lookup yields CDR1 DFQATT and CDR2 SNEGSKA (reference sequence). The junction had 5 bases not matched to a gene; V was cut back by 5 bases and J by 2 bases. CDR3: CSAQDRANYGYTF. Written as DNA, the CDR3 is TGCAGTGCTCAAGACAGGGCAAACTATGGCTACACCTTC.

The CDR3 region is CASSLDGGGAEAFF. The CDR3 DNA reads TGTGCCAGCAGCTTAGACGGGGGTGGAGCTGAAGCTTTCTTT. The chain is built from TRBV7-9 and TRBJ1-1; tentatively, D is TRBD1 (5 bases). In germline, CDR1 is SEHNR, CDR2 FQNEAQ (reference sequence). The CDR3 length is 14 residues. V lost 1 base, J lost 6 bases, and 12 bases lay in between.

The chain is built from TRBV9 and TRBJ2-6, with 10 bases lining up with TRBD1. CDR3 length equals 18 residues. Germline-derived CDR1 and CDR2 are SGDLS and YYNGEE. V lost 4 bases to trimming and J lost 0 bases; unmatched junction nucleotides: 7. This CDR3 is CASSPLGQGPSGANVLTF. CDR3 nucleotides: TGTGCCAGCAGCCCCCTGGGACAGGGGCCCTCTGGGGCCAACGTCCTGACTTTC.

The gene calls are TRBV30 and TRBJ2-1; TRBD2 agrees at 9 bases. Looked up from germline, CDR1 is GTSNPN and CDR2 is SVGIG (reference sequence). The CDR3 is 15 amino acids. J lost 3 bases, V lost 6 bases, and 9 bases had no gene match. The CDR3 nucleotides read TGTGCCTGCCAACCTCTAGCGGGAAGCTACAATGAGCAGTTCTTC. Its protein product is CACQPLAGSYNEQFF. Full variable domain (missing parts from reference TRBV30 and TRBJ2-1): SQTIHQWPATLVQPVGSPLSLECTVEGTSNPNLYWYRQAAGRGLQLLFYSVGIGQISSEVPQNLSASRPQDRQFILSSKKLLLSDSGFYLCACQPLAGSYNEQFFGPGTRLTVL.

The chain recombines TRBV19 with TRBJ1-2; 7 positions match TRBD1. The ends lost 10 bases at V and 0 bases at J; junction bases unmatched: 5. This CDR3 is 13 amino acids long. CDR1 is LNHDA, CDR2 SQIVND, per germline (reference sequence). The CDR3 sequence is CATKGQTNYGYTF. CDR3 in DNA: TGTGCCACCAAGGGACAGACTAACTATGGCTACACCTTC.

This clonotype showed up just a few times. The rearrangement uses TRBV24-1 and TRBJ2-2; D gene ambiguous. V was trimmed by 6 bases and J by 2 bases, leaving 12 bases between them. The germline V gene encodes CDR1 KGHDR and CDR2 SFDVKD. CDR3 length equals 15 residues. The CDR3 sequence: CATSTGARNTGELFF. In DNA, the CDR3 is TGTGCCACCAGTACGGGTGCCCGTAACACCGGGGAGCTGTTTTTT.

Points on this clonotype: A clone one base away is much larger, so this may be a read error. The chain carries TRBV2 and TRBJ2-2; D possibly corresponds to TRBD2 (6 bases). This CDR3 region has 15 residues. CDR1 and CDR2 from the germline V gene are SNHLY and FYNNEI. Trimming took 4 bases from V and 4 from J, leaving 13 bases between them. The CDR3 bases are TGTGCCAGCAGTGGAGGCGGGGCAAGCACCGGGGAGCTGTTTTTT. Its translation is CASSGGGASTGELFF. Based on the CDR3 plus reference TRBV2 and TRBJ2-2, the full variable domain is EPEVTQTPSHQVTQMGQEVILRCVPISNHLYFYWYRQILGQKVEFLVSFYNNEISEKSEIFDDQFSVERPDGSNFTLKIRSTKLEDSAMYFCASSGGGASTGELFFGEGSRLTVL.

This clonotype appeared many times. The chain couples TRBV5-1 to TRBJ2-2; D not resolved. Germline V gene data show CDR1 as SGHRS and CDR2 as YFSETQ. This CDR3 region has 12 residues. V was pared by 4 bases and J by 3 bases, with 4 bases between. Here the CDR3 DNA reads TGCGCCAGCAGCCGTGACACCGGGGAGCTGTTTTTT. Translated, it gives CASSRDTGELFF. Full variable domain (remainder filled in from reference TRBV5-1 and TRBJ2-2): KAGVTQTPRYLIKTRGQQVTLSCSPISGHRSVSWYQQTPGQGLQFLFEYFSETQRNKGNFPGRFSGRQFSNSRSEMNVSTLELGDSALYLCASSRDTGELFFGEGSRLTVL.

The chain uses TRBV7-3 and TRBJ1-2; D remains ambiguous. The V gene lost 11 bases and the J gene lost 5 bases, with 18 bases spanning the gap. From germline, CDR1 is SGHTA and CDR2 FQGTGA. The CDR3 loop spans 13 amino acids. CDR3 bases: TGTGCCGGAACCAGGTCACCTCCATATGGCTACACCTTC. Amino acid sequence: CAGTRSPPYGYTF.

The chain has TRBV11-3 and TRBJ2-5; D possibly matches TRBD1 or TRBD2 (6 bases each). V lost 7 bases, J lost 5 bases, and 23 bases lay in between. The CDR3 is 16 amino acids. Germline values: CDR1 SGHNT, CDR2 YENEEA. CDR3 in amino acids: CASKPSRGTAGETQYF. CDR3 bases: TGTGCCAGCAAACCTTCAAGGGGGACTGCCGGCGAGACCCAGTACTTC.